Below, one TCR beta chain is given with its context. Its antigen is not identified. The V and J ends lost 3 bases and 8 bases, in that order; junction bases with no gene match: 11. The CDR3 contains 14 residues. Germline V gives CDR1 GTSNPN, CDR2 SVGIG (reference sequence). Primers included in the PCR were 60 Vbeta and 13 Jbeta primers. Some clones are missing from TCRdb's copy, which holds only in-frame ones; the method was immunoSEQ multiplex PCR. The sample includes roughly 150,000 clones, 73% of them seen just once. The data were obtained in a study of cytomegalovirus exposure and HLA in healthy donors. Overall study results and limits: Accurate predictions that matched the HLA-A and HLA-B alleles of most subjects were reportedly made from TCR beta sequences. TCR beta V segments were, for the most part, productive about 87% or about 30% of the time in an earlier analysis. The classifier reportedly diagnosed cytomegalovirus status with high specificity and sensitivity.

The genes are TRBV30 and TRBJ1-1; 8 nucleotides agree with TRBD1. Specimen: PBMCs. This receptor was taken from a woman in her late teens or twenties in good health and CMV-seropositive. The CDR3 protein is CAWSRQGLDPEAFF. The DNA of the CDR3 is TGTGCCTGGAGCCGACAGGGGCTCGACCCCGAAGCTTTCTTT.